This TCR beta chain was found in a study of early T cells in non-severe SARS-CoV-2 infection. Turning to the study itself: Sequencing used unsorted whole-blood bulk RNA, so chains lack pairing. The study's findings and limits: Lookups in VDJdb leaned toward anti-spike CD8 responses and missed private and CD4 specificities.

Researchers tagged individual cDNA molecules with unique molecular identifiers. Each CDR3 protein is one row after TCRdb ran MiXCR on the 5' RACE reads. The sample has under 70,000 distinct CDR3 sequences, 5.6% seen once. The germline V gene encodes CDR1 SGHVS and CDR2 FNYEAQ. The CDR3 runs 15 residues. The J segment lost 5 bases and the V segment lost 3 bases, leaving 7 bases of the junction unmatched. In this sample, this clonotype turned up many times. The antigen is undetermined. The specimen was whole blood. This rearrangement joins TRBV7-6 to TRBJ2-7; 10 bases align to TRBD1. The source is an adult who was a healthcare worker with PCR-confirmed SARS-CoV-2 infection or an uninfected control (not recorded which). This chain's CDR3 is CASSFGTGVFDEQYF. DNA of the CDR3: TGTGCCAGCAGCTTTGGGACAGGGGTGTTTGACGAGCAGTACTTC.